The 11 T cell receptor beta chains below all came from one sample that was sequenced in a study of molecular identifiers for immune sequencing clone quantification. TCRdb fed the PCR reads into MiXCR, producing one record per CDR3 protein. The table has some 320,000 distinct CDR3 sequences, 20% to 25% seen once. Sequencing was performed on naive CD8+ T cells from blood, with Jurkat cell RNA spiked in. The subset is: FACS-sorted CD8+CD4-CCR7+CD45RA+ naive T cells. The receptors shown here come from a human donor in good health. Some libraries in this study had Jurkat cell RNA spiked in.

This clonotype was counted many times. This sequence joins TRBV27 and TRBJ1-5, with D possibly matching TRBD1 (5 bases). The CDR3 length is 15 residues. Per the germline V gene, CDR1 is MNHEY and CDR2 is SMNVEV (reference sequence). Trimming stripped 1 base from V and 3 bases from J, with 10 bases between. CDR3 in DNA: TGTGCCAGCAGTTTATTGGGGGAGGCCAATCAGCCCCAGCATTTT. Amino acid sequence: CASSLLGEANQPQHF.

This clonotype appeared once. Possible read error: a much larger clone is one base away. The chain recombines TRBV24-1 with TRBJ2-1; D uncertain. Germline lookup yields CDR1 KGHDR and CDR2 SFDVKD. This CDR3 spans 14 amino acids. DNA of the CDR3: TGTGCCACCAGTGACCCGACTTACTACAATGGGCAGTTCTTC. Protein sequence: CATSDPTYYNGQFF.

This clonotype was detected ten times or more. V and J are TRBV6-5 and TRBJ2-7; TRBD2 matches at 7 bases. CDR1 and CDR2 from the germline V gene are MNHEY and SVGAGI. With V trimmed by 2 bases and J by 0 bases, 4 bases remained unmatched. The CDR3 spans 15 residues. The CDR3 sequence is CASSYGLADSYEQYF. The CDR3 DNA reads TGTGCCAGCAGTTACGGCCTAGCGGACTCCTACGAGCAGTACTTC.

At least ten counts were recorded for this clonotype. The CDR3 region is CASSVGGLEQYF. The CDR3 bases are TGTGCCAGCAGCGTCGGGGGGCTCGAGCAGTACTTC. The chain uses TRBV13 and TRBJ2-7; perhaps TRBD2 as D (7 bases). The germline V gene has CDR1 PRHDT and CDR2 FYEKMQ (reference sequence). V lost 5 bases, J lost 6 bases, and 11 bases lay in between. The CDR3 extends over 12 amino acids.

This clonotype was observed at least ten times. The chain has TRBV27 and TRBJ1-5, with a possible D match to TRBD1 (5 bases). CDR3 length: 14 residues. Germline CDR1 and CDR2: MNHEY and SMNVEV (reference sequence). The V and J ends lost 1 base and 6 bases respectively, with 10 bases between them. CDR3 nucleotides: TGTGCCAGCAGTTTATGGCCCGGGGGTCAGCCCCAGCATTTT. Amino acids: CASSLWPGGQPQHF.

The V and J genes are TRBV5-3 and TRBJ2-3; maybe TRBD2 (5 bases). TRBV5-3 belongs to the ORF category, with a function that is uncertain. Trimming took off 8 bases at V and 0 bases at J, with 16 bases between the two ends. The CDR3 totals 15 residues. CDR3 bases: TGTGCCAGCAGCCCGGGGTCAAGTAGCACAGATACGCAGTATTTT. Protein: CASSPGSSSTDTQYF.

A remark on this clonotype: A much larger clone lies a single base off, so this may be a read error. The chain uses TRBV6-6 and TRBJ2-7; 9 nucleotides agree with TRBD1. Germline CDR1 is MNHNY and CDR2 is SVGAGI (reference sequence). The CDR3 contains 14 residues. Trimming took 8 bases from V and 1 from J; bases not matched to a gene: 6. CDR3 nucleotides: TGTGCCAGCGGGGGGACAGGGACGTCCTACGAGCAGTACTTC. Translated, it gives CASGGTGTSYEQYF.

This clonotype showed up many times. V gene TRBV14 combines with J gene TRBJ2-7; TRBD1 might be the D (6 bases). Trimming shortened V by 2 bases and J by 3 bases, and 14 bases separated the two germline ends. This CDR3 region has 15 residues. Germline V gene lookup returns CDR1 SGHDN and CDR2 FVKESK. The CDR3 protein is CASSQTPQGHYEQYF. The CDR3 bases are TGTGCCAGCAGCCAAACGCCCCAGGGACACTACGAGCAGTACTTC.

Ten or more counts support this clonotype. This rearrangement joins TRBV7-9 to TRBJ2-7; 8 bases agree with TRBD1. The CDR3 sequence is 16 residues long. Germline trimming cut 6 bases from V and 6 bases from J; bases unmatched to any gene: 16. Per the germline V gene, CDR1 is SEHNR and CDR2 is FQNEAQ (reference sequence). DNA of the CDR3: TGTGCCAGCAGTTACGTTAGTGGCAGGGGGCTAACCGAGCAGTACTTC. Amino acids: CASSYVSGRGLTEQYF.

The chain uses TRBV19 and TRBJ2-3; the D is unclear. Germline CDR1 LNHDA, CDR2 SQIVND (reference sequence). The ends were cut back, 3 bases at V and 1 base at J, with 11 bases in the middle. The CDR3 consists of 15 residues. Here the CDR3 DNA reads TGTGCCAGTAGTATGGGCTCACTTGGCACAGATACGCAGTATTTT. Translation: CASSMGSLGTDTQYF.

Concerning this clonotype itself: One base away lies a much larger clone, so this may be a sequencing read error. V gene TRBV7-9 combines with J gene TRBJ1-4, with no clear D. CDR1 is SEHNR, CDR2 FQNEAQ, per germline (reference sequence). This CDR3 has 13 residues. CDR3 sequence reads: CASGLEMNEKLFF. CDR3 in DNA: TGTGCCAGCGGCTTGGAAATGAATGAAAAACTGTTTTTT.